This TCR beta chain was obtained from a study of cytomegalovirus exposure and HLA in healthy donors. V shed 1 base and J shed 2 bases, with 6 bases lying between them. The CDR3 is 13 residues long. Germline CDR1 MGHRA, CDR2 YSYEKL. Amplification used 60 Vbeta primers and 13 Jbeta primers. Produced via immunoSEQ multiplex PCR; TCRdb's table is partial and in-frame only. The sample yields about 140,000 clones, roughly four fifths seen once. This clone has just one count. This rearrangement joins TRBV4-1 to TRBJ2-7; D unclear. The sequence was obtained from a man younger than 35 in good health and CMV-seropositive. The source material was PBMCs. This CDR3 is CASSQGGTYEQYF. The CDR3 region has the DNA TGCGCCAGCAGCCAAGGCGGTACCTACGAGCAGTACTTC.